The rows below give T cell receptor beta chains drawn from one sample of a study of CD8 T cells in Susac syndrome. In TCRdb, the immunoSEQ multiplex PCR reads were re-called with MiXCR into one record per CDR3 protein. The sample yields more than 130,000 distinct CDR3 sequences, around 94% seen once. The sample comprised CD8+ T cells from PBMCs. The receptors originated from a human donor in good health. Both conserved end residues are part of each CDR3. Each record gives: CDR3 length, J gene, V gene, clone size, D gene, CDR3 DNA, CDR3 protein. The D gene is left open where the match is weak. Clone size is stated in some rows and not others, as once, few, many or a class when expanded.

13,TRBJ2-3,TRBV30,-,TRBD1,TGTGCCTGGGGGGACAGGTACACAGATACGCAGTATTTT,CAWGDRYTDTQYF
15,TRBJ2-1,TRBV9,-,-,TGTGCCAGCAGCGTATCTGGAACTCAAAACAATGAGCAGTTCTTC,CASSVSGTQNNEQFF
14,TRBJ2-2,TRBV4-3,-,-,TGCGCCAGCAGCCAAGATGAAGGGTCCGGGGAGCTGTTTTTT,CASSQDEGSGELFF
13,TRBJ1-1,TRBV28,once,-,TGTGCCACACAAGGGCTGGTGAACACTGAAGCTTTCTTT,CATQGLVNTEAFF
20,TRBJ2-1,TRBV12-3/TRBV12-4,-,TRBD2,TGTGCCAGCAGTCTGGGAGGTCACATCGTATTAGCGGGAGGTGGCAATGAGCAGTTCTTC,CASSLGGHIVLAGGGNEQFF
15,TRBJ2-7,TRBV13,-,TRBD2,TGTGCCAGCAGCCCTTCTCGGGGAGGGACCTACGAGCAGTACTTC,CASSPSRGGTYEQYF
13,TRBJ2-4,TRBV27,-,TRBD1,TGTGCCAGCAGTCCCGGACAGGGAGACATTCAGTACTTC,CASSPGQGDIQYF
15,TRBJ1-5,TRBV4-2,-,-,TGTGCCAGCAGCCAAGGACCACTTAGCAATCAGCCCCAGCATTTT,CASSQGPLSNQPQHF
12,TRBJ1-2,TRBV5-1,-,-,TGCGCCAGCAGCTACGGAAAGAATGGCTACACCTTC,CASSYGKNGYTF
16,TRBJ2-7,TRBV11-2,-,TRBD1,TGTGCCAGCAGCTCGTGGGACAGGACTAAGAACCACGAGCAGTACTTC,CASSSWDRTKNHEQYF
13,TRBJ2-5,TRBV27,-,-,TGTGCCAGCAGTTTATTGGGGGGCGAGACCCAGTACTTC,CASSLLGGETQYF
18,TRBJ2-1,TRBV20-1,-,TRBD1,TGCAGTGCTAGGTCTCCTACGCAAAAAGACAGGGGGAACCATGAGCAGTTCTTC,CSARSPTQKDRGNHEQFF
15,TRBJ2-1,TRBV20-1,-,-,TGCAGTGCTAGAGCGTTGTCCGGGGCCTACAATGAGCAGTTCTTC,CSARALSGAYNEQFF
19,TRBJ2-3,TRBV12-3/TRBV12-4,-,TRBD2,TGTGCCAGCAGTCCGGACCAGCGACTAGCGGGAGGTTTGGAAGATACGCAGTATTTT,CASSPDQRLAGGLEDTQYF
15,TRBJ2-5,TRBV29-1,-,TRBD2,TGCAGCGTTATGACTAGCGGGAGGATCCAAGAGACCCAGTACTTC,CSVMTSGRIQETQYF
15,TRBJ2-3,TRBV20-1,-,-,TGCAGTGCTAGAGGCCCCGAGGTAGCGGCAGATACGCAGTATTTT,CSARGPEVAADTQYF
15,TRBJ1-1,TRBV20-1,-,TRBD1,TGCAGTGCTAGAGATGGAGACAGGGAGGGCACTGAAGCTTTCTTT,CSARDGDREGTEAFF
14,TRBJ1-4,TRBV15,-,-,TGTGCCACCAGCATAAGAGTTGGGGATGAAAAACTGTTTTTT,CATSIRVGDEKLFF
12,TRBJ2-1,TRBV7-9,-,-,TGTGCCAGCAGCTTGGGGGTCGGGGAGCAGTTCTTC,CASSLGVGEQFF
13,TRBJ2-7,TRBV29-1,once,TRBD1,TGCAGCGTGCGGACAGGGGGTTTAGACGAGCAGTACTTC,CSVRTGGLDEQYF
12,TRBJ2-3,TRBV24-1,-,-,TGTGCCACCAGTGATTTGGCGCCTACGCAGTATTTT,CATSDLAPTQYF
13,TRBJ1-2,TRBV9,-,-,TGTGCCAGCAGCGGGACACTTAACTATGGCTACACCTTC,CASSGTLNYGYTF
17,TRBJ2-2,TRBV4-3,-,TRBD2,TGCGCCAGCAGTTTAGTCCCGGGACTAGGTCTCACCGGGGAGCTGTTTTTT,CASSLVPGLGLTGELFF
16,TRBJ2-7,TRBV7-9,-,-,TGTGCCAGCAGTTACGAAGACCGGTTGATCTCCTACGAGCAGTACTTC,CASSYEDRLISYEQYF
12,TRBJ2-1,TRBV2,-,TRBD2,TGTGCCAGCAGCCCGGGACTAGCGGGAGCAGACTTC,CASSPGLAGADF
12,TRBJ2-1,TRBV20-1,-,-,TGCAGTGCCCGGGCGGATGGGAATGAGCAGTTCTTC,CSARADGNEQFF
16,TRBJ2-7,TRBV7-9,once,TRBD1,TGTGCCAGCAGCCTAGATGACAGGGCCTTCTCCTACGAGCAGTACTTC,CASSLDDRAFSYEQYF
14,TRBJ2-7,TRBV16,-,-,TGTGCCAGCAGCCAACAATACCTTCAGGGCGAGCAGTACTTC,CASSQQYLQGEQYF
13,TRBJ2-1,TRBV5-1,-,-,TGCGCCAGTCGGGACTGGACTTACAATGAGCAGTTCTTC,CASRDWTYNEQFF
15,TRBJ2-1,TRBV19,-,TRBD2,TGTGCCAGTAGCCTGGTAGCGGGAGACTACAATGAGCAGTTCTTC,CASSLVAGDYNEQFF
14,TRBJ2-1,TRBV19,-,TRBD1,TGTGCCAGTAGTTGGACAGGGCCCTTCGATGAGCAGTTCTTC,CASSWTGPFDEQFF